Shown below are 3 T cell receptor beta chains from a single sample sequenced in a study of blood T cell repertoires in COVID-19. Here immunoSEQ multiplex PCR was the method, and the copy in TCRdb shows in-frame clones only, minus some. This repertoire shows approximately 180,000 clones, roughly 87% found once; its top ten account for 1% to 1.5%. The sequencing sample was made of PBMCs or T cells enriched from blood (not recorded which). These TCRs come from a human donor with acute COVID-19. The donor label of this sample is uncertain.

This clone was recorded only once. V usage is TRBV19 and J usage is TRBJ2-7; 8 nucleotides match TRBD1. Trimming cost V 3 bases and J 5 bases; bases outside gene matches: 9. The CDR3 totals 15 residues. The germline V gene encodes CDR1 LNHDA and CDR2 SQIVND (reference sequence). CDR3 residues: CASSIFGQGAHEQYF. The CDR3 bases are TGTGCCAGTAGTATTTTCGGACAGGGTGCCCACGAGCAGTACTTC.

V is TRBV12-3 or TRBV12-4 and J is TRBJ1-2; tentative D call: TRBD1 (6 bases). CDR3 length: 13 amino acids. V was cut by 2 bases and J by 6 bases, with 10 bases left in between. Here the CDR3 DNA reads TGTGCCAGCAGTTTATTACAGGGACATGGCTACACCTTC. Protein product: CASSLLQGHGYTF.

V and J are TRBV30 and TRBJ1-2; D uncertain. V shed 6 bases and J shed 0 bases, with 17 bases lying between them. Germline lookup yields CDR1 GTSNPN and CDR2 SVGIG (reference sequence). CDR3 size: 15 residues. CDR3 in amino acids: CACRAGRGPNYGYTF. The CDR3 nucleotides read TGTGCCTGTAGAGCAGGTAGAGGGCCTAACTATGGCTACACCTTC.